These 6 T cell receptor beta chains were all obtained from the same sample, sequenced in a study of cytomegalovirus exposure and HLA in healthy donors. TCRdb keeps only in-frame clones here, not all; method: immunoSEQ multiplex PCR. The table has 45,000 to 70,000 clones, around 90% seen once. Source material: PBMCs. These receptors were taken from a man younger than 35 in good health and CMV-seronegative.

The chain couples TRBV28 to TRBJ2-7; perhaps TRBD2 as D (6 bases). This CDR3 is 12 amino acids long. Germline CDR1 and CDR2: MDHEN and SYDVKM. Trimming left V 6 bases short and J 4 bases short, with 10 bases between. In nucleotides, the CDR3 is TGTGCCAGCAGGCGAGGAGGGTACGAGCAGTACTTC. Translation gives CASRRGGYEQYF.

This chain joins TRBV5-4 and TRBJ2-5, with TRBD1 matching 7 bases. CDR1 is SGHNT and CDR2 is YYREEE in the germline V gene (reference sequence). With V trimmed by 4 bases and J by 2 bases, 2 bases remained unmatched. This CDR3 is built from 13 residues. The CDR3 loop is CASSPQGQETQYF. In DNA form, the CDR3 reads TGTGCCAGCAGCCCACAGGGGCAAGAGACCCAGTACTTC.

The rearrangement links TRBV5-8 to TRBJ2-1; D is unresolved. The V gene's germline CDR1 is SGHTS and CDR2 YDEGEE. CDR3 length: 17 amino acids. V was cut by 4 bases and J by 2 bases, with 19 bases left in between. The CDR3 reads CASSPRRVLGAYNEQFF. The CDR3 DNA reads as TGTGCCAGCAGCCCGAGACGGGTCCTCGGTGCCTACAATGAGCAGTTCTTC. The variable domain in full, with the rest retrieved from reference TRBV5-8 and TRBJ2-1, is EAGVTQSPTHLIKTRGQQATLRCSPISGHTSVYWYQQALGLGLQFLLWYDEGEERNRGNFPPRFSGRQFPNYSSELNVNALELEDSALYLCASSPRRVLGAYNEQFFGPGTRLTVL.

V and J are TRBV5-4 and TRBJ2-1; 7 bases map to TRBD1. The V gene end was trimmed by 0 bases and the J gene end by 7 bases; junction bases not matched to a gene: 7. The CDR3 is made up of 15 amino acids. Germline CDR1 is SGHNT and CDR2 is YYREEE (reference sequence). The CDR3: CASSLETGIGNEQFF. In nucleotides, the CDR3 is TGTGCCAGCAGCTTGGAGACAGGGATTGGGAATGAGCAGTTCTTC.

This chain joins TRBV7-2 and TRBJ2-3; D is unresolved. Between the trimmed V and J ends, which lost 5 bases and 2 bases, there was a span of 11 bases. Germline V gene lookup returns CDR1 SGHTA and CDR2 FQGNSA. The CDR3 runs 14 residues. CDR3 sequence: CASSHLLVTDTQYF. DNA for the CDR3: TGTGCCAGCAGCCACCTCTTAGTCACAGATACGCAGTATTTT.

The chain uses TRBV4-2 and TRBJ2-1, with D perhaps matching TRBD2 (5 bases). Germline values: CDR1 LGHNA, CDR2 YNFKEQ. The ends were cut back, 4 bases at V and 3 bases at J, with 19 bases in the middle. The CDR3 runs to 17 residues. The CDR3 DNA is TGTGCCAGCAGCCCCTCGGGATTCGGTCAGAGCTACAATGAGCAGTTCTTC. Translating gives CASSPSGFGQSYNEQFF.